This TCR beta chain was recorded in a study of shared clonotypes between healthy human individuals. Whole-study findings and limits: Sequencing depth was predicted to influence how clonotypes are shared among donors.

Naive CD8 populations comprised CD45RO-negative cells positively selected for CCR7, excluding terminally differentiated effector memory CD45RA+ cells. As concerns this clone: No antigen is known for it.

TCRdb's copy holds only in-frame clones and misses some; the assay was immunoSEQ multiplex PCR. The table shows about 750,000 clones, with 80% to 95% occurring only once. Sequenced sample: naive CD8+ T cells sorted from blood. This sequence was found in a man aged 30-40 years in good health.

The CDR3 here is CASSYFQGSSWVFF. CDR3 sequence (DNA): TGTGCCAGCAGTTACTTCCAGGGTAGTAGTTGGGTTTTCTTC. V is TRBV6-6 and J is TRBJ2-1, with D possibly matching TRBD1 (5 bases). The CDR3 is 14 amino acids. Trimming removed 1 base from V and 16 bases from J, with 20 bases in between. The germline V gene has CDR1 MNHNY and CDR2 SVGAGI (reference sequence).